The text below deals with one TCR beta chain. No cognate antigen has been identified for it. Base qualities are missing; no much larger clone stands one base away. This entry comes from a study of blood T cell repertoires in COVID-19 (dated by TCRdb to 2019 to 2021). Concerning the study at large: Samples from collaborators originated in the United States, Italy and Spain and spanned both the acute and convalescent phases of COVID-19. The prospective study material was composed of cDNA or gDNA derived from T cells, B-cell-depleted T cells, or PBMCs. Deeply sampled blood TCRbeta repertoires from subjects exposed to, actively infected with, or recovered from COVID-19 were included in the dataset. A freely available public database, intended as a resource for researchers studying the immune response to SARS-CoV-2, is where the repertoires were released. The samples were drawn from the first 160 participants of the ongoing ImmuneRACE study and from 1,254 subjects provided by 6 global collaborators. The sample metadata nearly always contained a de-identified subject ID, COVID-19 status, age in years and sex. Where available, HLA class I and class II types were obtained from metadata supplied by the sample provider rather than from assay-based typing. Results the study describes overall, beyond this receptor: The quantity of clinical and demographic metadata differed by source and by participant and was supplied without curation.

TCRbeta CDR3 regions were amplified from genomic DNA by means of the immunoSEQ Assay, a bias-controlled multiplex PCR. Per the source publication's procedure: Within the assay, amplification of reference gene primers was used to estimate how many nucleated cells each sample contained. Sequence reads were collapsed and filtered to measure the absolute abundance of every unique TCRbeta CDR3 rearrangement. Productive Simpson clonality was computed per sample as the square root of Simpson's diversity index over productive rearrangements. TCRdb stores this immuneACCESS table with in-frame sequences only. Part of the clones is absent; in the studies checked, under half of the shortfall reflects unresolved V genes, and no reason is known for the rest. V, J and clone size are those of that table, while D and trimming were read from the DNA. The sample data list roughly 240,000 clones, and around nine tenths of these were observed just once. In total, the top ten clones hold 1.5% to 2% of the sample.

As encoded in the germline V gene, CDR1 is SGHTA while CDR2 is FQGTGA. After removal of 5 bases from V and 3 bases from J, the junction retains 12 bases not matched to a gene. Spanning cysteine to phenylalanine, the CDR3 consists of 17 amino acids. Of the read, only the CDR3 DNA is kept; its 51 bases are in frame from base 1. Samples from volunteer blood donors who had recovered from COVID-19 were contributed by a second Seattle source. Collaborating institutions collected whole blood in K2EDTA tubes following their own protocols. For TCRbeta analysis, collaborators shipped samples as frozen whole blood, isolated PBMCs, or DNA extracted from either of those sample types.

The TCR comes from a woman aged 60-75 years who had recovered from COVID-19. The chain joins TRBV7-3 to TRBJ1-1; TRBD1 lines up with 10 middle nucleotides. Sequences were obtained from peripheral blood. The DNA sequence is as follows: TGTGCCAGCAGCCCAACCAAGACAGGGGGCGAAGACACTGAAGCTTTCTTT. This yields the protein CASSPTKTGGEDTEAFF.